This T cell receptor beta chain was sequenced in a study of blood T cell repertoires in COVID-19 (dated by TCRdb to the early 2020s). Turning to the overall study: Samples covering the acute and convalescent phases of COVID-19 were provided by collaborators in the United States, Italy and Spain. The dataset comprised deeply sampled blood TCRbeta repertoires from subjects exposed to, actively infected with, or recovered from COVID-19. Where available, HLA class I and class II types were taken from metadata supplied by the sample provider and were not determined by assay-based typing. The repertoires were released in a freely available public database intended as a resource for research on the immune response to SARS-CoV-2. Nearly every sample came with metadata listing a de-identified subject ID, COVID-19 status, age in years and sex. Samples were obtained from the ongoing ImmuneRACE study (first 160 participants) and from about 1,300 subjects provided by 6 global collaborators. The prospective study material was composed of cDNA or gDNA derived from T cells, B-cell-depleted T cells, or PBMCs.

The collaborating institutions used their own protocols to collect whole blood in K2EDTA tubes. For TCRbeta analysis, collaborators shipped samples in one of three forms: frozen whole blood, isolated PBMCs, or DNA extracted from either of those sample types. TCRbeta CDR3 regions were amplified from genomic DNA by means of the immunoSEQ Assay, a bias-controlled multiplex PCR. The authors processed their data as follows. Within the assay, amplification of reference gene primers was used to estimate how many nucleated cells each sample contained. To quantify the absolute abundance of each unique TCRbeta CDR3 rearrangement, sequence reads were collapsed and filtered. For each sample, productive Simpson clonality was calculated as the square root of Simpson's diversity index over productive rearrangements. TCRdb holds this immuneACCESS table with in-frame rearrangements only. Some clones are missing; in checked studies, unresolved V genes explain under half, and the rest has no known cause. The V and J calls and the clone size are those of that table, but D and trimming were determined from the DNA. This sample has approximately 42,000 clones in its table, and 76% of those were observed once. The ten largest make up 27% of the sample.

This clone came up once. Its antigen is not yet known. Nothing much larger sits one base from this clone, and base qualities are not available. General conclusions and limits of the study: The quantity of clinical and demographic metadata differed by source and by participant and was supplied without curation.

The source material was peripheral blood. This TCR was sampled from a man older than 75 with acute or convalescent COVID-19.

The CDR3 has the sequence CASSQEHPAGYTF. The sequenced DNA: TGTGCCAGCAGCCAAGAGCACCCCGCGGGCTACACCTTC. The V and J genes are TRBV3-1 (or the pseudogene TRBV3-2) and TRBJ1-2, with no reliable assignment of the D segment. Including cysteine and phenylalanine, the CDR3 has 13 amino acids. The DNA shown is the 39-base CDR3, in frame from base 1. Via the germline V gene (reference sequence), CDR1 is LGHDT and CDR2 YNNKEL. V loses 0 bases of germline sequence and J loses 8 bases, and the interval between the two ends is 10 bases.